This T cell receptor (beta chain) was profiled in a study of blood T cell repertoires in COVID-19. The table came from immunoSEQ multiplex PCR; TCRdb's copy has only in-frame clones and leaves some out. The table lists under 70,000 clones, 88% of them singletons. The TCR originated in a woman aged 70 to 79 with acute or convalescent COVID-19. The material sequenced was peripheral blood.

DNA of the CDR3: TGTGCCAGCCAGAGGGATCCTCGGGACAATGAGCAGTTCTTC. Its translation is CASQRDPRDNEQFF. V is TRBV28 and J is TRBJ2-1; tentative D call: TRBD2 (5 bases). V was trimmed by 8 bases and J by 5 bases, leaving 16 bases between them. There are 14 residues in the CDR3. From germline, CDR1 is MDHEN and CDR2 SYDVKM.